The present T cell receptor beta chain was sequenced within a study of T cell responses to AZD1222 COVID-19 vaccine. The CDR3 is made up of 16 amino acids. The ends were cut back, 2 bases at V and 3 bases at J, with 13 bases in the middle. Germline V gene data show CDR1 as SEHNR and CDR2 as FQNEAQ (reference sequence). Here immunoSEQ multiplex PCR was the method, and the copy in TCRdb shows in-frame clones only, minus some. The sample records about 150,000 clones, about nine tenths being singletons. This chain connects TRBV7-9 to TRBJ2-2, with D perhaps matching TRBD1 (5 bases). The TCR originated in an adult in good health. The input for sequencing was peripheral blood, taken on day 0 of MenACWY control vaccination. The CDR3: CASSLIGALDTGELFF. Written as DNA, the CDR3 is TGTGCCAGCAGCTTAATAGGGGCTTTGGACACCGGGGAGCTGTTTTTT.